These T cell receptor beta chains were read from a single sample in a study of human T cells and chemical hapten exposure. MiXCR, run by TCRdb on the RACE reads, gives a single entry per CDR3 protein. The profile shows 70,000 to 90,000 distinct CDR3 sequences, 8% to 13% of them singletons. Source: whole blood, taken in connection with sensitization to the hapten diphenylcyclopropenone (DPC). These receptors all come from a woman aged 50 to 65 with alopecia areata. Some clones in this sample may be carry-over from other donors' samples. The CDR3 runs from the conserved cysteine through the conserved F or W. Rows may omit the clone size; those that give it use once, few, many or a size class.

TRBV20-1	many	TRBJ2-4	CSAGQGSKNIQYF
TRBV4-1	many	TRBJ1-5	CASSWDSNQPQHF
TRBV4-3	NA	TRBJ2-2	CASSQDREDTGELFF
TRBV18	many	TRBJ2-7	CASSPDVGPEQYF
TRBV6-1	many	TRBJ2-7	CASSGGPDRSEQYF
TRBV11-3	few	TRBJ2-2	CASSPGLAGGQDGELFF
TRBV27	many	TRBJ1-5	CASSLAALGNQPQHF
TRBV20-1	many	TRBJ2-1	CSARVEQGGNEQFF
TRBV11-2	NA	TRBJ1-1	CASSLPAALNTEAFF
TRBV27	NA	TRBJ2-2	CASLLSGRAAGELFF
TRBV30	many	TRBJ2-3	CAWNVAATRDTQYF
TRBV18	many	TRBJ2-3	CASSTADTQYF
TRBV12-5	NA	TRBJ2-1	CASGSDRLAGLYNEQFF
TRBV5-8	many	TRBJ1-6	CASSVGTHLHNSPLHF
TRBV7-9	NA	TRBJ2-1	CASSAPGQGSEQFF
TRBV7-2	few	TRBJ1-1	CASSLRTEAFF
TRBV18	NA	TRBJ1-6	CASSQSLQEGGSPLHF
TRBV18	many	TRBJ1-1	CASSPQGNTEAFF
TRBV6-2/TRBV6-3	few	TRBJ2-7	CASSYSVTSTEQYF
TRBV20-1	many	TRBJ1-2	CSVRARVINYGYTF
TRBV11-1	many	TRBJ2-7	CASSYNPGQGHEQYF
TRBV5-1	few	TRBJ2-1	CASSPQLAGGYNEQFF
TRBV20-1	NA	TRBJ2-5	CSARPPSGPQGETQYF
TRBV2	few	TRBJ2-1	CASRETDRPTGQFF
TRBV3-1	NA	TRBJ1-2	CASSIGTGLREGYTF
TRBV4-1	many	TRBJ1-1	CASSPRQGGTEAFF
TRBV12-3/TRBV12-4	many	TRBJ2-1	CASSNNEQFF
TRBV7-8	NA	TRBJ2-2	CASRTDRGRTGELFF
TRBV10-3	many	TRBJ2-1	CAIRRLAGVNEQFF
TRBV2	many	TRBJ2-2	CASSATGGVGTGELFF
TRBV7-8	few	TRBJ1-5	CASSRTGTGLSNQPQHF
TRBV28	few	TRBJ1-5	CASSLWTDSSNQPQHF
TRBV20-1	NA	TRBJ2-1	CSARSLLNEQFF
TRBV6-5	few	TRBJ2-1	CASSPPTSGNNEQFF
TRBV7-2	few	TRBJ2-3	CASTTREGDTQYF
TRBV6-5	few	TRBJ1-5	CANSPVTGNQPQHF
TRBV20-1	NA	TRBJ1-1	CSARDAGTENAEAFF
TRBV11-2	few	TRBJ2-1	CASSLDRLPGGHNEQFF
TRBV7-2	few	TRBJ1-6	CASSLEGGLGSGSYNSPLHF
TRBV14	few	TRBJ1-1	CASSKMGRSAFF
TRBV6-5	few	TRBJ2-7	CASRKPQGSSYEQYF
TRBV20-1	many	TRBJ1-5	CSAPTGAPYRSNQPQHF
TRBV5-4	few	TRBJ2-7	CASSMGGGTYEQYF
TRBV7-6	few	TRBJ2-7	CASTLEAGSYEQYF
TRBV5-5	few	TRBJ1-1	CASSVDSYTEAFF
TRBV28	NA	TRBJ1-1	CASSTPADRGNTEAFF
TRBV11-2	few	TRBJ1-1	CASSPLGTGSQAFF
TRBV12-3/TRBV12-4	NA	TRBJ2-3	CASSFRAGTPSTDTQYF
TRBV2	many	TRBJ1-5	CASSRDGADQPQHF
TRBV27	many	TRBJ1-5	CASSLGSGEDQPQHF
TRBV12-3/TRBV12-4	many	TRBJ1-4	CASTKGTTNEKLFF
TRBV4-1	NA	TRBJ1-5	CASSQDQGWNQPQHF
TRBV6-6	many	TRBJ1-5	CASSWGGGSNQPQHF
TRBV3-1	NA	TRBJ2-3	CASTEWTSGTDTQYF
TRBV20-1	many	TRBJ2-6	CSDPSVLTGANVLTF